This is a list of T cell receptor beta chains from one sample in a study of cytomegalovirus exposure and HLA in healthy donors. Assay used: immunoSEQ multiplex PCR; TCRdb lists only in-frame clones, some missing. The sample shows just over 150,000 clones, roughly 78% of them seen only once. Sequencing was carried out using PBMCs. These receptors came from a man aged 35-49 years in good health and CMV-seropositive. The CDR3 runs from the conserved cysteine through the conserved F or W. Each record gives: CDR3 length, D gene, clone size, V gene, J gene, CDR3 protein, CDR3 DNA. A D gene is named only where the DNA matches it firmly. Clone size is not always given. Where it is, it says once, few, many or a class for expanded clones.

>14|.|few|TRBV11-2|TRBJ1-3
CASSASYSGNTIYF
TGTGCCAGCAGCGCCAGTTACTCTGGAAACACCATATATTTT
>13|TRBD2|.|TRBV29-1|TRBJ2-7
CSVGRGGPYEQYF
TGCAGCGTTGGGCGGGGGGGCCCCTACGAGCAGTACTTC
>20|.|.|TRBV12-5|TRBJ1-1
CASGVDGRFGSPDSDTEAFF
TGTGCTAGTGGAGTGGACGGGAGGTTTGGCTCCCCGGACAGTGACACTGAAGCTTTCTTT
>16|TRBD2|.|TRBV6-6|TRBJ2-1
CASSYRAGATYNEQFF
TGTGCCAGCAGTTACCGAGCGGGGGCCACCTACAATGAGCAGTTCTTC
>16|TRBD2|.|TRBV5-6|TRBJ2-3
CASSTGGSGVGDTQYF
TGTGCCAGCAGCACCGGGGGTAGCGGGGTTGGGGATACGCAGTATTTT
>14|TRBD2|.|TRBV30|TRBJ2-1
CAWGSSGGRSEQFF
TGTGCCTGGGGTTCTAGCGGGGGGCGTAGTGAGCAGTTCTTC
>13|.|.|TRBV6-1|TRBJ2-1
CASPADRYNEQFF
TGTGCCAGCCCCGCCGACAGGTACAATGAGCAGTTCTTC
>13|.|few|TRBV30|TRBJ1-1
CAWSQQGNTEAFF
TGTGCCTGGAGTCAGCAGGGGAACACTGAAGCTTTCTTT
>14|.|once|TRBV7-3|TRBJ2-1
CASSLRQAGGEQFF
TGTGCCAGCAGCTTAAGGCAGGCCGGGGGTGAGCAGTTCTTC
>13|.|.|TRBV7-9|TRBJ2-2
CASSGERGGELFF
TGTGCCAGCAGTGGAGAACGAGGCGGGGAGCTGTTTTTT
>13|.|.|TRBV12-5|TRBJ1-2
CASGLVSGYGYTF
TGTGCTAGTGGTTTGGTGTCAGGATATGGCTACACCTTC
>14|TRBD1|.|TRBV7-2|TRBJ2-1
CASSLGTGNNEQFF
TGTGCCAGCAGCTTAGGGACAGGGAACAATGAGCAGTTCTTC
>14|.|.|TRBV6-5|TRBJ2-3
CASRAQMHTDTQYF
TGTGCCAGCAGGGCCCAGATGCACACAGATACGCAGTATTTT
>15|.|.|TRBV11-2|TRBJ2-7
CASSLDLGQPHEQYF
TGTGCCAGCAGCTTAGATCTTGGGCAGCCCCACGAGCAGTACTTC
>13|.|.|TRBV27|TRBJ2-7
CASSQGTTYEQYF
TGTGCCAGCAGTCAGGGTACTACTTACGAGCAGTACTTC
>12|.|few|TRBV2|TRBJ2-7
CASSGDTYEQYF
TGTGCCAGCAGTGGCGACACCTACGAGCAGTACTTC
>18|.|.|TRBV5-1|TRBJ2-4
CASNNGIGLAVKGNIQYF
TGCGCCAGCAATAATGGGATCGGGTTAGCGGTGAAAGGAAACATTCAGTACTTC
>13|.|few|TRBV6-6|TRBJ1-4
CASRGGGGGKLFF
TGTGCCAGCAGGGGTGGGGGGGGTGGAAAACTGTTTTTT
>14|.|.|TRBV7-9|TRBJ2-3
CASSPLPGVDTQYF
TGTGCCAGCAGCCCCCTCCCCGGGGTAGATACGCAGTATTTT
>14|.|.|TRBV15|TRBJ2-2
CATSPGGNTGELFF
TGTGCCACCAGCCCCGGGGGGAACACCGGGGAGCTGTTTTTT
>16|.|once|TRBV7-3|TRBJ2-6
CASSPPRLTGANVLTF
TGTGCCAGCAGCCCGCCGCGCTTGACTGGGGCCAACGTCCTGACTTTC
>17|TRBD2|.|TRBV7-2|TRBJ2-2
CASSPLAGARGDGELFF
TGTGCCAGCAGCCCACTAGCGGGGGCCCGGGGGGACGGGGAGCTGTTTTTT
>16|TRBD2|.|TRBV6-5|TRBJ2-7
CASSYPRTSGLYEQYF
TGTGCCAGCAGTTACCCTCGGACTAGCGGGCTTTACGAGCAGTACTTC
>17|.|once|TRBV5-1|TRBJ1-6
CASSLRGGFAYNSPLHF
TGCGCCAGCAGCTTGAGGGGCGGCTTTGCCTATAATTCACCCCTCCACTTT
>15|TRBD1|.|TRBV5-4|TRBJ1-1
CASSKPGPGGTEAFF
TGTGCCAGCAGTAAACCGGGCCCAGGGGGGACCGAAGCTTTCTTT
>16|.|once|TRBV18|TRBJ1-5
CASSPTGGSGNQPQHF
TGTGCCAGCTCACCGACGGGGGGATCAGGCAATCAGCCCCAGCATTTT
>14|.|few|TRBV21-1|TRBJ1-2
CASSKEAGKGGYTF
TGTGCCAGCAGCAAAGAGGCAGGGAAAGGGGGCTACACCTTC
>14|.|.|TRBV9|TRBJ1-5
CASSVSGSGQPQHF
TGTGCCAGCAGCGTCAGTGGGTCGGGTCAGCCCCAGCATTTT
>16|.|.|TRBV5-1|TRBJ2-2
CATRGGTGVSTGELFF
TGCGCCACCAGGGGAGGGACAGGAGTTTCCACCGGGGAGCTGTTTTTT
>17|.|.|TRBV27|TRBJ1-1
CASSLSVAGRLNTEAFF
TGTGCCAGCAGTTTATCCGTAGCGGGACGGCTGAACACTGAAGCTTTCTTT
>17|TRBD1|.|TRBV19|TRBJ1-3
CASSEPGTGDSGNTIYF
TGTGCCAGTAGTGAACCGGGGACAGGGGATTCTGGAAACACCATATATTTT